This is a list of T cell receptor beta chains from one sample in a study of Ad26.COV2.S vaccination and SARS-CoV-2 variants. TCRdb's copy holds only in-frame clones and misses some; the assay was immunoSEQ multiplex PCR. The repertoire has about 680,000 clones, about 90% of them found once; the top ten carry over 1.3%. The sample here was peripheral blood, taken in a trial of Ad26.COV2.S vaccine versus placebo. Source of these receptors: a person aged 18-60 years who received the Ad26.COV2.S COVID-19 vaccine or a placebo. CDR3s include the opening cysteine and the closing phenylalanine or tryptophan. Fields, in order: J gene, V gene, D gene, clone size, CDR3 protein, CDR3 DNA. D genes are given only for firm matches. The listing skips clone size in some rows; elsewhere it reads once, few, many or a size class.

>TRBJ2-7|TRBV23-1|-|-
CASSQRGGNYEQYF
TGCGCCAGCAGTCAACGGGGCGGGAACTACGAGCAGTACTTC
>TRBJ2-7|TRBV5-1|TRBD1|-
CASSPRDRGYEQYF
TGCGCCAGCAGCCCCCGGGACAGGGGTTACGAGCAGTACTTC
>TRBJ1-1|TRBV12-3/TRBV12-4|-|-
CASSLARGPGAFF
TGTGCCAGCAGTTTAGCTAGGGGTCCGGGAGCTTTCTTT
>TRBJ1-1|TRBV20-1|-|few
CSARGNTEAFF
TGCAGTGCTAGGGGCAACACTGAAGCTTTCTTT
>TRBJ2-2|TRBV19|TRBD2|-
CASSISGGRELFF
TGTGCCAGTAGTATATCGGGGGGTAGGGAGCTGTTTTTT
>TRBJ2-7|TRBV2|TRBD2|-
CASSYLAGGGEQYF
TGTGCCAGCAGCTATCTAGCGGGGGGTGGTGAGCAGTACTTC
>TRBJ1-5|TRBV10-3|-|-
CAISESIGNQPQHF
TGTGCCATCAGTGAGTCGATTGGCAATCAGCCCCAGCATTTT
>TRBJ2-4|TRBV5-1|TRBD1|once
CASRGWTGLNIQYF
TGCGCCAGCAGGGGTTGGACAGGGCTGAACATTCAGTACTTC
>TRBJ2-7|TRBV5-1|TRBD1|-
CASSLQGARVDEQYF
TGCGCCAGCAGCTTGCAGGGGGCGCGTGTCGACGAGCAGTACTTC
>TRBJ2-5|TRBV7-6|TRBD2|-
CASSLQGTSGVLDTQYF
TGTGCCAGCAGCTTACAAGGGACTAGCGGGGTCCTAGATACCCAGTACTTC
>TRBJ2-7|TRBV9|-|-
CASSVRDSSFYEQYF
TGTGCCAGCAGCGTCCGGGACTCGAGCTTCTACGAGCAGTACTTC
>TRBJ2-6|TRBV15|-|-
CATSRDKGLGGANVLTF
TGTGCCACCAGCAGAGATAAGGGTTTGGGTGGGGCCAACGTCCTGACTTTC
>TRBJ2-3|TRBV4-1|-|-
CASSQGRSRTDTQYF
TGCGCCAGCAGCCAAGGTAGGAGTCGGACAGATACGCAGTATTTT
>TRBJ1-1|TRBV19|TRBD1|-
CASSIDLGQGRSFF
TGTGCCAGTAGTATAGATCTCGGACAGGGGAGGTCTTTCTTT
>TRBJ2-2|TRBV6-5|-|-
CASWDGNTGELFF
TGTGCCAGCTGGGACGGAAACACCGGGGAGCTGTTTTTT
>TRBJ2-1|TRBV7-9|TRBD1|-
CASSPSQGELYNEQFF
TGTGCCAGCAGCCCATCCCAGGGGGAACTATACAATGAGCAGTTCTTC
>TRBJ2-5|TRBV7-2|-|-
CASSLDTIGDTQYF
TGTGCCAGCAGCTTAGACACGATAGGGGATACCCAGTACTTC
>TRBJ2-7|TRBV30|-|-
CAYHQGLEQYF
TGTGCCTATCACCAGGGACTCGAGCAGTACTTC
>TRBJ2-3|TRBV10-3|-|-
CAITPGWGEDTQYF
TGTGCCATTACCCCCGGGTGGGGGGAAGATACGCAGTATTTT
>TRBJ2-3|TRBV30|-|once
CAWSRKDGEDNTDTQYF
TGTGCCTGGAGTCGAAAGGACGGGGAGGACAACACAGATACGCAGTATTTT
>TRBJ2-5|TRBV18|-|few
CASSPPNSQETQYF
TGTGCCAGCTCACCACCGAACAGCCAAGAGACCCAGTACTTC
>TRBJ2-2|TRBV12-5|-|-
CASGLNTGELFF
TGTGCTAGTGGTTTGAACACCGGGGAGCTGTTTTTT
>TRBJ2-7|TRBV27|TRBD1|few
CASSPLWSAGGPFYEQYF
TGTGCCAGCAGCCCACTCTGGTCGGCAGGGGGCCCTTTCTACGAGCAGTACTTC
>TRBJ1-2|TRBV18|-|-
CASSVDSLNYGYTF
TGTGCCAGCTCAGTCGACAGCTTAAATTATGGCTACACCTTC
>TRBJ1-1|TRBV18|-|few
CASSPPAGTEAFF
TGTGCCAGCTCACCACCGGCGGGCACTGAAGCTTTCTTT
>TRBJ1-4|TRBV3-1/TRBV3-2|TRBD1|-
CASSPGDRETEKLFF
TGTGCCAGCAGCCCTGGGGACAGGGAAACGGAAAAACTGTTTTTT
>TRBJ1-2|TRBV10-3|TRBD1|-
CAISAGQGNYGYTF
TGTGCCATCAGTGCCGGACAGGGCAACTATGGCTACACCTTC
>TRBJ2-1|TRBV6-5|-|-
CASSYSRAGKNEQFF
TGTGCCAGCAGTTACTCGAGGGCAGGGAAAAATGAGCAGTTCTTC
>TRBJ2-3|TRBV5-1|-|-
CASSPRARQSRSPTDTQYF
TGCGCCAGCAGCCCCCGAGCCCGACAGTCTAGGAGTCCCACAGATACGCAGTATTTT
>TRBJ1-6|TRBV9|TRBD1|-
CASSVRPQGDLNSPLHF
TGTGCCAGCAGCGTACGCCCCCAGGGGGACCTTAATTCACCCCTCCACTTT
>TRBJ2-2|TRBV7-9|TRBD1|-
CASSLGQSVFTGELFF
TGTGCCAGCAGCTTGGGACAGAGCGTCTTCACCGGGGAGCTGTTTTTT
>TRBJ1-5|TRBV19|TRBD1|-
CASTKNPPGQYSNQPQHF
TGTGCCAGTACTAAAAACCCCCCGGGACAGTATAGCAATCAGCCCCAGCATTTT
>TRBJ2-2|TRBV7-9|TRBD1|once
CASSPWDSTGELFF
TGTGCCAGCAGCCCTTGGGACAGCACCGGGGAGCTGTTTTTT
>TRBJ2-7|TRBV3-1/TRBV3-2|TRBD2|-
CASSRPGLAAYEQYF
TGTGCCAGCAGCCGTCCGGGACTAGCGGCCTACGAGCAGTACTTC
>TRBJ1-1|TRBV7-9|TRBD1|-
CASSLGTANTEAFF
TGTGCCAGCAGCCTAGGGACAGCGAACACTGAAGCTTTCTTT
>TRBJ2-1|TRBV18|-|-
CASSPPTRQNNEQFF
TGTGCCAGCTCACCCCCCACAAGACAGAACAATGAGCAGTTCTTC
>TRBJ2-1|TRBV5-1|-|-
CASSLRDKTMKQFF
TGCGCCAGCAGCTTGCGGGACAAAACAATGAAGCAGTTCTTC
>TRBJ2-1|TRBV3-1/TRBV3-2|-|-
CASSLDGSSYNEQFF
TGTGCCAGCAGCCTTGACGGAAGCTCCTACAATGAGCAGTTCTTC
>TRBJ1-6|TRBV9|TRBD1|few
CASSRGTGGSSPLHF
TGTGCCAGCAGCAGAGGTACAGGGGGCAGTTCACCCCTCCACTTT
>TRBJ2-2|TRBV5-6|TRBD1|once
CASSLQGVNTGELFF
TGTGCCAGCAGCCTACAGGGGGTAAACACCGGGGAGCTGTTTTTT
>TRBJ2-1|TRBV29-1|TRBD2|-
CSVEGREAGNEQFF
TGCAGCGTTGAGGGGCGGGAGGCTGGCAATGAGCAGTTCTTC
>TRBJ2-7|TRBV6-5|TRBD1|-
CASSWTGSSYEQYF
TGTGCCAGCAGTTGGACAGGGAGCTCCTACGAGCAGTACTTC
>TRBJ1-5|TRBV30|-|-
CAWSVQQNQPQHF
TGTGCCTGGAGTGTGCAGCAAAATCAGCCCCAGCATTTT
>TRBJ2-7|TRBV9|-|-
CASSVGGTGFYEQYF
TGTGCCAGCAGCGTAGGCGGGACGGGCTTCTACGAGCAGTACTTC
>TRBJ1-6|TRBV5-6|-|-
CASSTGTSNSPLHF
TGTGCCAGCAGCACCGGGACGTCGAATTCACCCCTCCACTTT